The entry below describes one TCR beta chain. Its antigen is unknown. A much larger clone lies one base from this, so it may be a read error. These data are taken from a study of T cells in Graves' hyperthyroidism and ophthalmopathy. General observations from the study: Blood samples included most of the expanded thyroid clonotypes exceeding 0.001.

Amplification targeted TCR beta CDR3 regions from RNA transcripts. A set of HTBI primers served as the primers for a first-round RT-PCR of the TCR CDR3. Each CDR3 protein gets one entry after TCRdb re-called the multiplex PCR reads with MiXCR. In the table there are some 600,000 distinct CDR3 sequences, over 11% of which are singletons. This CDR3 has 14 amino acids. V lost 4 bases and J lost 3, with 15 bases in between. The germline gives CDR1 SQVTM, CDR2 ANQGSEA. Sequencing used blood. This receptor was obtained from a woman younger than 45 with Graves' hyperthyroidism that later progressed to Graves' ophthalmopathy. The rearrangement joins TRBV29-1 to TRBJ1-1; D call uncertain. The CDR3: CSVVRELPDTEAFF. The CDR3 nucleotides read TGCAGCGTTGTGAGAGAACTTCCGGACACTGAAGCTTTCTTT.